The present TCR beta chain was sequenced within a study of PD-1 blockade in classical Hodgkin lymphoma. Relapse was seen in all patients after autologous stem cell transplantation, and brentuximab vedotin exposure was variable. Generated by immunoSEQ multiplex PCR, the TCRdb table keeps only in-frame clones and is missing some. Here the sample spans 50,000 to 65,000 clones, approximately 90% being singletons. Looked up from germline, CDR1 is MNHEY and CDR2 is SMNVEV (reference sequence). The CDR3 has 18 residues. Trimming pared 5 bases from V and 10 bases from J, leaving 30 bases between. The chain combines TRBV27 with TRBJ2-1, with D perhaps TRBD2 (5 bases). This TCR was recovered from a human donor with classical Hodgkin lymphoma. This specimen consisted of peripheral blood mononuclear cells (PBMCs), obtained before the second cycle of nivolumab. For the CDR3, the DNA is TGTGCCAGCAGTCAGGCGGGCCCCACAAATCCCCCCCTCATAGAGCAGTTCTTC. As protein: CASSQAGPTNPPLIEQFF.